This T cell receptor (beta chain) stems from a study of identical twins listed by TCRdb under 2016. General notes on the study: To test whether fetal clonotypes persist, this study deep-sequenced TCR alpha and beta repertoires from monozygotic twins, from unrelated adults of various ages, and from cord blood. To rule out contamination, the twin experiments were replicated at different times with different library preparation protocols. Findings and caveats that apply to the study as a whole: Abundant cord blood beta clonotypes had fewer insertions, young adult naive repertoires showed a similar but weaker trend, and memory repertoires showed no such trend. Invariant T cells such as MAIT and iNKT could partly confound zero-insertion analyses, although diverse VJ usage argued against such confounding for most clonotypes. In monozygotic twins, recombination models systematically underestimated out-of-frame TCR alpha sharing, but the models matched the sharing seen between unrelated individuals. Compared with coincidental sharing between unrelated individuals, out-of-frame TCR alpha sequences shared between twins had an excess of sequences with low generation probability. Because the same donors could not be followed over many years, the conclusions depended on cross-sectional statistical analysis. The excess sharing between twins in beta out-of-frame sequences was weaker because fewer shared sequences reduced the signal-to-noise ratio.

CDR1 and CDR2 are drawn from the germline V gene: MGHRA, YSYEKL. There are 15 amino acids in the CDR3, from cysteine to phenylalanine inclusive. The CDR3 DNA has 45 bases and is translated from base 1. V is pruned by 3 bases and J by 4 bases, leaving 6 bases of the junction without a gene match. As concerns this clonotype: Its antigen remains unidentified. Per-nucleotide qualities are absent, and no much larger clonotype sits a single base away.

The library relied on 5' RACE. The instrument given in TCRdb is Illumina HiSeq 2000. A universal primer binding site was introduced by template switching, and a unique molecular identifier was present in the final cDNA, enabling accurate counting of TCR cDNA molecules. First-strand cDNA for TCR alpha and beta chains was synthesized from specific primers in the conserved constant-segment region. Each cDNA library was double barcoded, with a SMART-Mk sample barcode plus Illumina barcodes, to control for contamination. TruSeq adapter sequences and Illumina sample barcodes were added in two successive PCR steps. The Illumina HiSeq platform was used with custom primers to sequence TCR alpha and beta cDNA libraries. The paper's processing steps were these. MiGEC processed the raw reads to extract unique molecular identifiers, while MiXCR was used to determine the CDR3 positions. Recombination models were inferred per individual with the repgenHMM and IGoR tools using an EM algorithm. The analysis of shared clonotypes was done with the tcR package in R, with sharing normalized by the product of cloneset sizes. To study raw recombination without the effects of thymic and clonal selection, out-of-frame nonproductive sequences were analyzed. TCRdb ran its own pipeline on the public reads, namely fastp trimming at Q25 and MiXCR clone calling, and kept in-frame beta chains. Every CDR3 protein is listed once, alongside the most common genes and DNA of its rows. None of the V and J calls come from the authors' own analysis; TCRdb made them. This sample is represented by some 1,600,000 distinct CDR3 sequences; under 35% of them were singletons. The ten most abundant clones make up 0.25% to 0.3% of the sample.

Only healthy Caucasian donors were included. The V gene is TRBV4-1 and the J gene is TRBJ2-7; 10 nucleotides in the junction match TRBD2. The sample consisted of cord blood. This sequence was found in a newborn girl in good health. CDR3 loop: CASSHFSGRRYEQYF. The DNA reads TGCGCCAGCAGCCATTTTAGCGGGAGGCGGTACGAGCAGTACTTC.